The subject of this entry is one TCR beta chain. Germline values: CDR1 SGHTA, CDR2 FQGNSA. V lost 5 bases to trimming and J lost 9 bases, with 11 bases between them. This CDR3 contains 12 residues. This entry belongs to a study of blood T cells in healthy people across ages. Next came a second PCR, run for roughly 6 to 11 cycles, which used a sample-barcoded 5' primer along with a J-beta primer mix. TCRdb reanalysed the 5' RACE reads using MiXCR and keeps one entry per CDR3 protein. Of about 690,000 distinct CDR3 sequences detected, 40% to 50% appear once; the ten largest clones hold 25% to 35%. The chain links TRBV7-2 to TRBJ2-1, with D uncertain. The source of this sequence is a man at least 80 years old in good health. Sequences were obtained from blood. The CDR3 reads CASSPSKFEQFF. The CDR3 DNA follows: TGTGCCAGCAGCCCGAGTAAGTTTGAGCAGTTCTTC. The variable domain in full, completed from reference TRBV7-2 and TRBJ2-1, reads GAGVSQSPSNKVTEKGKDVELRCDPISGHTALYWYRQSLGQGLEFLIYFQGNSAPDKSGLPSDRFSAERTGGSVSTLTIQRTQQEDSAVYLCASSPSKFEQFFGPGTRLTVL.